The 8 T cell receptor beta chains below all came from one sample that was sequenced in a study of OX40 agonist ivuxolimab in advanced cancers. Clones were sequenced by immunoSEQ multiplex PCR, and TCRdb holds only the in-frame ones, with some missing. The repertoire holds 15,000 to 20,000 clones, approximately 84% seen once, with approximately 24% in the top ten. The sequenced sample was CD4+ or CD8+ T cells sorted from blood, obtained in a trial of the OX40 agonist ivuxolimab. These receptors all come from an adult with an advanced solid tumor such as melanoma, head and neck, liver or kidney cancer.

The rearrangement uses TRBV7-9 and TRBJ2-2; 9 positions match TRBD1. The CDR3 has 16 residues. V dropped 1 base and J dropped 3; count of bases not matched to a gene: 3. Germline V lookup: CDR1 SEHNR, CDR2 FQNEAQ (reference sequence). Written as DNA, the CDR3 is TGTGCCAGCAGCTTAGACAGGGGGCGCGACACCGGGGAGCTGTTTTTT. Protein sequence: CASSLDRGRDTGELFF.

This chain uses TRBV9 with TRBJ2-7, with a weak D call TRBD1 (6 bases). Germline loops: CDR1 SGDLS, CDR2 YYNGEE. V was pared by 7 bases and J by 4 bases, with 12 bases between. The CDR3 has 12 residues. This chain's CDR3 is CASGPTGYEQYF. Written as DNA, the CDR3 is TGTGCCAGCGGTCCGACAGGATACGAGCAGTACTTC.

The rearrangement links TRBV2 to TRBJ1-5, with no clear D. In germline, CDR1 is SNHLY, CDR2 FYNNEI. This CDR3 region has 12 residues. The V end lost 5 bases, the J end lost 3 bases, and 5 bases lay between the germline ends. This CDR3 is CASSRVNQPQHF. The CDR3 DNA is TGTGCCAGCAGTCGGGTCAATCAGCCCCAGCATTTT. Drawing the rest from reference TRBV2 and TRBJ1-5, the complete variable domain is EPEVTQTPSHQVTQMGQEVILRCVPISNHLYFYWYRQILGQKVEFLVSFYNNEISEKSEIFDDQFSVERPDGSNFTLKIRSTKLEDSAMYFCASSRVNQPQHFGDGTRLSIL.

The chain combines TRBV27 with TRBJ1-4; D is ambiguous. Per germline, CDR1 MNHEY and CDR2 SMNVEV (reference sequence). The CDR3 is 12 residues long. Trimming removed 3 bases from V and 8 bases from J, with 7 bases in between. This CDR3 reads CASSLGGEKLFF. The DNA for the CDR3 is TGTGCCAGCAGTTTGGGAGGGGAAAAACTGTTTTTT. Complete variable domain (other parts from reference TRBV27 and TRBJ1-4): EAQVTQNPRYLITVTGKKLTVTCSQNMNHEYMSWYRQDPGLGLRQIYYSMNVEVTDKGDVPEGYKVSRKEKRNFPLILESPSPNQTSLYFCASSLGGEKLFFGSGTQLSVL.

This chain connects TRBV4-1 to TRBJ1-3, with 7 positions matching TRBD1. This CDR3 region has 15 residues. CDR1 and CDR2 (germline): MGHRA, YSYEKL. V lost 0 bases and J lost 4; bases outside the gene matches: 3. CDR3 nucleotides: TGCGCCAGCAGCCAAGAAGCCAGGGGGGGAAACACCATATATTTT. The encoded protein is CASSQEARGGNTIYF.

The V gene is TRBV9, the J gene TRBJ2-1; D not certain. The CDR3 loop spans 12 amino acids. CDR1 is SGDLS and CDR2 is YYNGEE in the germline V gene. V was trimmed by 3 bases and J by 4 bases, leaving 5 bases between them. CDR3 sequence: CASSAEYNEQFF. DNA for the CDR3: TGTGCCAGCAGCGCGGAATACAATGAGCAGTTCTTC.

CDR3 DNA: TGTGCCAGCAGCTTCAGGGGGGGAACTGAAGCTTTCTTT. This gives the protein CASSFRGGTEAFF. The chain employs TRBV7-6 and TRBJ1-1; 7 nucleotides match TRBD1. The V segment lost 3 bases and the J segment 5 bases; nucleotides outside the gene matches: 3. Germline V gives CDR1 SGHVS, CDR2 FNYEAQ. This CDR3 is built from 13 residues. The full variable domain, its missing parts supplied by reference TRBV7-6 and TRBJ1-1, is GAGVSQSPRYKVTKRGQDVALRCDPISGHVSLYWYRQALGQGPEFLTYFNYEAQQDKSGLPNDRFSAERPEGSISTLTIQRTEQRDSAMYRCASSFRGGTEAFFGQGTRLTVV.

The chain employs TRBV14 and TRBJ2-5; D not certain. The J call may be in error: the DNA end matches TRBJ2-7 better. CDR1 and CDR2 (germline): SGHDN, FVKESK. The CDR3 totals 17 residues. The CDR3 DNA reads TGTGCCAGCAGCCACGCGCCGGGCACCTCGAGCTCCTACGAGCAGTACTTC. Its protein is CASSHAPGTSSSYEQYF.